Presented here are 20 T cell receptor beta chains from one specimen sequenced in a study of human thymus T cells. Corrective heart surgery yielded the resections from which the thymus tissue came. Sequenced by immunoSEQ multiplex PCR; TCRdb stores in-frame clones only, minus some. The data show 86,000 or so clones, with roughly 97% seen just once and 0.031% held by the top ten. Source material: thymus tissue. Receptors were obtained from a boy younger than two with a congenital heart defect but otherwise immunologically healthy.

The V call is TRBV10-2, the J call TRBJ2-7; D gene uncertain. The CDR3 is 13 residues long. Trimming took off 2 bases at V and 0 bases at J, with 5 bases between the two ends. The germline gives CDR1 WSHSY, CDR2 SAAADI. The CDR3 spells CASSEKLSYEQYF. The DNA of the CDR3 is TGCGCCAGCAGTGAGAAACTCTCCTACGAGCAGTACTTC.

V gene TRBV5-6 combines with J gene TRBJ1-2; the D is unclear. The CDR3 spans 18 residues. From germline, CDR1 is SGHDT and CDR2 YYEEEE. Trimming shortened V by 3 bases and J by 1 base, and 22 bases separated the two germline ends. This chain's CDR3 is CASSSRVWARPHNYGYTF. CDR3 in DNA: TGTGCCAGCAGCTCGAGAGTTTGGGCCAGACCTCATAACTATGGCTACACCTTC. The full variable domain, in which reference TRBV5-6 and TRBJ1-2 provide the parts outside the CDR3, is DAGVTQSPTHLIKTRGQQVTLRCSPKSGHDTVSWYQQALGQGPQFIFQYYEEEERQRGNFPDRFSGHQFPNYSSELNVNALLLGDSALYLCASSSRVWARPHNYGYTFGSGTRLTVV.

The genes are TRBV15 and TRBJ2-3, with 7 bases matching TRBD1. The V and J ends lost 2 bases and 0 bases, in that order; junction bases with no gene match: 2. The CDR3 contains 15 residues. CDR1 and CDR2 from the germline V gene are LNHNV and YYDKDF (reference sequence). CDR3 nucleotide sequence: TGTGCCACCAGCAGATCAGGGGGAAGCACAGATACGCAGTATTTT. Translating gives CATSRSGGSTDTQYF.

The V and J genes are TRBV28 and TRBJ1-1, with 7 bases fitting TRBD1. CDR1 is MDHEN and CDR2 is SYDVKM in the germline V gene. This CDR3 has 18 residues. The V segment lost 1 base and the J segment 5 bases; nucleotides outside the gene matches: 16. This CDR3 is CASSLSPIERQGRTEAFF. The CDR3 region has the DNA TGTGCCAGCAGTTTATCCCCCATAGAACGACAGGGTCGGACTGAAGCTTTCTTT.

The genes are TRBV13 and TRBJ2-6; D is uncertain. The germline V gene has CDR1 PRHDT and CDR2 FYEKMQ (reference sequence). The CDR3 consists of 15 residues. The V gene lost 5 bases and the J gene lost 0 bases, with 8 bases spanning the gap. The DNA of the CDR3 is TGTGCCAGCAGCCCGTGCTGCTCTGGGGCCAACGTCCTGACTTTC. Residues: CASSPCCSGANVLTF.

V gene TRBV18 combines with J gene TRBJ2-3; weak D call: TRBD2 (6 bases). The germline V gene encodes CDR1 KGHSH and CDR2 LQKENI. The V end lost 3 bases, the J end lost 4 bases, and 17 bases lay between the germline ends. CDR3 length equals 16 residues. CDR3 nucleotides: TGTGCCAGCTCACCTCGAGGGACTCCCTCGGCAGATACGCAGTATTTT. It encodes CASSPRGTPSADTQYF.

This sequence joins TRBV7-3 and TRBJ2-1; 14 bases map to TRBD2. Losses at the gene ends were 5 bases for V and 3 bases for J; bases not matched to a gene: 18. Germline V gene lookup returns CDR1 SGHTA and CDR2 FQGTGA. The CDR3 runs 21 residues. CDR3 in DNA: TGTGCCAGCAGCCTTTACCCGGGACTAGCGGGGGCCCCGGGGGTCTACAATGAGCAGTTCTTC. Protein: CASSLYPGLAGAPGVYNEQFF.

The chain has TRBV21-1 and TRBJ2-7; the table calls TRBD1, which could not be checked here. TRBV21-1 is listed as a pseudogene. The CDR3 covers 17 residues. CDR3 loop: CASSKVLGGTGVYEQYF. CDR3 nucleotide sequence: TGTGCCAGCAGCAAAGTCCTGGGGGGGACAGGGGTCTACGAGCAGTACTTC.

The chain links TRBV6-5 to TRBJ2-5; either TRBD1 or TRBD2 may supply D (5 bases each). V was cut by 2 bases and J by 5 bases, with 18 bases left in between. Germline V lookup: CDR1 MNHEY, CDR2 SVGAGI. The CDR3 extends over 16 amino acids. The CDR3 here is CASSYRIRDPTETQYF. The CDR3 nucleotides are TGTGCCAGCAGTTACCGGATCCGGGACCCAACTGAGACCCAGTACTTC.

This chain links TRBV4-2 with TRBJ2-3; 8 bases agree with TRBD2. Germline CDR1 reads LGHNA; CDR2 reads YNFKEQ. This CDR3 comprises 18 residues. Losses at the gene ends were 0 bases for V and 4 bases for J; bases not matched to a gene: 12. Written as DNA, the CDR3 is TGTGCCAGCAGCCAAGATACCGAGCGGGGGCCCAGGGCAGATACGCAGTATTTT. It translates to CASSQDTERGPRADTQYF.

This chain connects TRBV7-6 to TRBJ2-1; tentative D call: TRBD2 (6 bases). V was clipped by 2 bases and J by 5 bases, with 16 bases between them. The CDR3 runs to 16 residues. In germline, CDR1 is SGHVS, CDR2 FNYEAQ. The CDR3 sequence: CASSLNWRGPHNEQFF. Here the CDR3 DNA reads TGTGCCAGCAGCTTAAACTGGCGGGGTCCCCACAATGAGCAGTTCTTC.

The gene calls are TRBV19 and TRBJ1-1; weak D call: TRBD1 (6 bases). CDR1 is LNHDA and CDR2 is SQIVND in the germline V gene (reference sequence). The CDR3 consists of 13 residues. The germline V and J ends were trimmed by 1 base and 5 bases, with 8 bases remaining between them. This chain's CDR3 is CASSIAGATEAFF. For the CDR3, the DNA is TGTGCCAGTAGTATAGCGGGGGCTACTGAAGCTTTCTTT.

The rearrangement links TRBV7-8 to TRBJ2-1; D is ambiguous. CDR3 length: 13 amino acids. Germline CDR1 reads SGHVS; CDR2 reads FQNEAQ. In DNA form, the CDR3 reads TGTGCAAGCGTCCACTCTCCCTACAATGAGCAGTTCTTC. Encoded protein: CASVHSPYNEQFF. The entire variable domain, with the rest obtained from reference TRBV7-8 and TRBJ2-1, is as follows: GAGVSQSPRYKVAKRGQDVALRCDPISGHVSLFWYQQALGQGPEFLTYFQNEAQLDKSGLPSDRFFAERPEGSVSTLKIQRTQQEDSAVYLCASVHSPYNEQFFGPGTRLTVL.

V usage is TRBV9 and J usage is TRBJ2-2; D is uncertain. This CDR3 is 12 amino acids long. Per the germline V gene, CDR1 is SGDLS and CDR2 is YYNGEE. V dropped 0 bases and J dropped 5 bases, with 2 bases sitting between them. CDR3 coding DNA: TGTGCCAGCAGCGTAGTTACCGGGGAGCTGTTTTTT. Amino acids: CASSVVTGELFF.

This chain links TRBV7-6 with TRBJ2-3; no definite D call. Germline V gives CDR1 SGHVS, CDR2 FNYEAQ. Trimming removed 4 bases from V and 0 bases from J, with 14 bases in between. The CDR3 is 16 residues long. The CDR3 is CASSSQPRRSTDTQYF. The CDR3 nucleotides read TGTGCCAGCAGCTCCCAGCCCCGGCGTAGCACAGATACGCAGTATTTT.

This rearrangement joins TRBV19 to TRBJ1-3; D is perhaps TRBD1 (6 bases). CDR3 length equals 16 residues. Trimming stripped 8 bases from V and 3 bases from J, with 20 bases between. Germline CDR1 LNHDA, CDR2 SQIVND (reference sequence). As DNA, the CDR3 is TGTGCCAGTTACGCACCGAGGGGGAGGATTGGAAACACCATATATTTT. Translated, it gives CASYAPRGRIGNTIYF.

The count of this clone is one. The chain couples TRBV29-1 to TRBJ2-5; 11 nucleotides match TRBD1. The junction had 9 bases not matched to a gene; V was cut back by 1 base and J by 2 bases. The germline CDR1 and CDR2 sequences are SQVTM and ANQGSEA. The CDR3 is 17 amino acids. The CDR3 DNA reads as TGCAGCGTTGAAGGCAATTTCCGGGACAGGGGGCAAGAGACCCAGTACTTC. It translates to CSVEGNFRDRGQETQYF.

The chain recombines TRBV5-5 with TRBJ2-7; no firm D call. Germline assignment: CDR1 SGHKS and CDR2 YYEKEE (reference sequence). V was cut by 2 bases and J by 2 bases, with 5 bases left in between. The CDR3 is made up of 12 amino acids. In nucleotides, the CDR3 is TGTGCCAGCAGCTTCCGGCCCTACGAGCAGTACTTC. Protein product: CASSFRPYEQYF.

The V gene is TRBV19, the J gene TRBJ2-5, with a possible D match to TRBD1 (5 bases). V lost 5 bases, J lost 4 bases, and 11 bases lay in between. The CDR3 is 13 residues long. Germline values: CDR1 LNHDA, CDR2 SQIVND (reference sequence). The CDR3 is CASSVRTSETQYF. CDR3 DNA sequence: TGTGCCAGTAGTGTCCGGACATCAGAGACCCAGTACTTC.

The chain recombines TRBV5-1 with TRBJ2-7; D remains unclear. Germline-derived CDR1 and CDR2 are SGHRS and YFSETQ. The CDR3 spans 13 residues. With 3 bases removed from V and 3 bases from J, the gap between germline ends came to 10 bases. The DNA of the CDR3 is TGCGCCAGCAGCTCGCAAGGTCGCTACGAGCAGTACTTC. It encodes CASSSQGRYEQYF.